What follows describes a single TCR beta chain. The antigen remains unidentified. This sample was taken from a study of CD8 T cells in ankylosing spondylitis. V was pared by 0 bases and J by 2 bases, with 5 bases of the junction left unmatched. The CDR3 length is 15 residues. CDR1 DFQATT and CDR2 SNEGSKA come from the germline V gene (reference sequence). Whole-study findings and limits: Seemingly characteristic of ankylosing spondylitis blood was a TCR beta motif consisting of about 8 highly homologous variants.

In TCRdb, the 5' RACE reads were re-called with MiXCR into one record per CDR3 protein. Of some 840,000 distinct CDR3 sequences in the sample, about 10% were seen once. Material for sequencing was blood, either unsorted or a sorted T cell fraction (not recorded which). This receptor was obtained from a male donor with ankylosing spondylitis. The gene calls are TRBV20-1 and TRBJ2-7, with 9 bases that match TRBD2. In DNA, the CDR3 is TGCAGTGCTAGAGATGCTAGCGGGGATGCCTACGAGCAGTACTTC. Translation gives CSARDASGDAYEQYF.